These 26 T cell receptor beta chains were all obtained from the same sample, sequenced in a study of shared clonotypes between healthy human individuals. The method was immunoSEQ multiplex PCR; TCRdb's version includes in-frame clones alone and lacks a portion of them. The table has under 600,000 clones, around 80% seen once. Source material: PBMCs. These receptors all stem from a woman in her thirties or forties in good health. Some clones in this sample may be carry-over from other donors' samples.

The chain carries TRBV28 and TRBJ2-7; D may be TRBD2 (6 bases). The CDR3 spans 14 residues. V was shortened by 6 bases and J by 1 base, with 13 bases between the two germline ends. From germline, CDR1 is MDHEN and CDR2 SYDVKM. The CDR3 is CASRLPAGSYEQYF. The CDR3 DNA reads as TGTGCCAGCAGACTACCAGCGGGTTCCTACGAGCAGTACTTC.

This clone has a handful of counts. The chain is built from TRBV2 and TRBJ1-1, with D maybe TRBD1 (6 bases). V was cut by 6 bases and J by 0 bases, with 11 bases left in between. The CDR3 runs to 14 residues. The germline V gene encodes CDR1 SNHLY and CDR2 FYNNEI. The CDR3 sequence: CASSWTAMNTEAFF. In DNA, the CDR3 is TGTGCCAGCAGCTGGACAGCTATGAACACTGAAGCTTTCTTT.

The chain couples TRBV5-1 to TRBJ2-1, with 10 nucleotides matching TRBD1. The CDR3 runs to 15 residues. The germline V gene has CDR1 SGHRS and CDR2 YFSETQ. The J segment lost 2 bases and the V segment lost 2 bases, leaving 1 base of the junction unmatched. The CDR3 protein is CASSFGTGAYNEQFF. The CDR3 DNA reads TGCGCCAGCAGCTTCGGGACAGGGGCCTACAATGAGCAGTTCTTC.

The chain links TRBV18 to TRBJ1-3; D is ambiguous. V was cut by 3 bases and J by 8 bases, with 8 bases left in between. The CDR3 has 12 residues. Germline V CDR1 and CDR2: KGHSH, LQKENI. Here the CDR3 DNA reads TGTGCCAGCTCACCGGAAGGCTACACCATATATTTT. Translating it yields CASSPEGYTIYF.

The V and J genes are TRBV28 and TRBJ1-5; D perhaps matches TRBD1 (5 bases). The CDR3 contains 15 residues. V lost 6 bases and J 2 bases, leaving 14 bases between the germline ends. The germline V gene encodes CDR1 MDHEN and CDR2 SYDVKM. The CDR3 spells CASRGSGMGNQPQHF. In DNA, the CDR3 is TGTGCCAGCAGAGGGTCAGGGATGGGCAATCAGCCCCAGCATTTT.

This clone was recorded a few times. This sequence may be a read error, since a much larger clone differs from it by one base. The sample contains more than one DNA sequence encoding this CDR3. This chain joins TRBV7-8 and TRBJ1-1; D remains unclear. Germline CDR1 is SGHVS and CDR2 is FQNEAQ. The CDR3 extends over 15 amino acids. CDR3 DNA: TGTGCCAGCAGCTTAGCGGCGGGGAGGTACACCGAAGCTTTCTTT. Amino acids: CASSLAAGRYTEAFF.

This chain joins TRBV28 and TRBJ1-1, with D tentatively TRBD1 (6 bases). Germline CDR1 is MDHEN and CDR2 is SYDVKM. Deletions cut 1 base from V and 8 bases from J, with 11 bases between. The CDR3 totals 13 residues. Here the CDR3 reads CASSLSGAPEAFF. CDR3 nucleotide sequence: TGTGCCAGCAGTTTATCAGGGGCGCCGGAAGCTTTCTTT.

The V gene is TRBV7-9, the J gene TRBJ2-1; 9 bases match TRBD2. With 4 bases clipped from V and 16 bases from J, the junction kept 11 bases outside the gene matches. This CDR3 spans 13 amino acids. CDR1 and CDR2 from the germline V gene are SEHNR and FQNEAQ (reference sequence). The CDR3 coding sequence is TGTGCCAGCAGCTCTCCGGGGAGCGGGAGGAATTTCTTC. The encoded protein is CASSSPGSGRNFF.

This chain connects TRBV19 to TRBJ2-7; TRBD2 might be the D (5 bases). Germline V gives CDR1 LNHDA, CDR2 SQIVND (reference sequence). This CDR3 has 13 residues. The germline V and J ends were trimmed by 6 bases and 3 bases, with 12 bases remaining between them. CDR3 sequence (DNA): TGTGCCAGTAGGCACCGGACTGGCTACGAGCAGTACTTC. Translation: CASRHRTGYEQYF.

The V and J genes are TRBV5-1 and TRBJ1-4; the D is unclear. Per germline, CDR1 SGHRS and CDR2 YFSETQ. V was pared by 0 bases and J by 0 bases, with 9 bases between. The CDR3 has 16 amino acids. The CDR3 nucleotides are TGCGCCAGCAGCTTGGACACTCCGGCAACTAATGAAAAACTGTTTTTT. Translating it yields CASSLDTPATNEKLFF.

This chain joins TRBV30 and TRBJ2-2; D might be TRBD1 (5 bases). This CDR3 has 15 amino acids. Germline-derived CDR1 and CDR2 are GTSNPN and SVGIG (reference sequence). Trimming removed 2 bases from V and 2 bases from J, with 12 bases in between. The CDR3 loop reads CAWSTGQGNTGELFF. The CDR3 DNA follows: TGTGCCTGGAGTACCGGGCAGGGCAACACCGGGGAGCTGTTTTTT.

This clone was seen once. The chain is built from TRBV5-6 and TRBJ2-2, with 14 bases matching TRBD2. The J segment lost 7 bases and the V segment lost 4 bases, leaving 9 bases of the junction unmatched. The length of the CDR3 is 17 residues. Germline-derived CDR1 and CDR2 are SGHDT and YYEEEE. The CDR3, as DNA: TGTGCCAGCAGCATAGGGACTAGCGGGAGTGGAGACGGGGAGCTGTTTTTT. Encoded protein: CASSIGTSGSGDGELFF.

The gene calls are TRBV28 and TRBJ2-7; a possible D gene is TRBD2 (6 bases). This CDR3 has 15 residues. Germline V gives CDR1 MDHEN, CDR2 SYDVKM. V was pared by 6 bases and J by 4 bases, with 19 bases between. The CDR3 nucleotides read TGTGCCAGCAGAGGCGGTGGGGGGTCGGGTTACGAGCAGTACTTC. Residues: CASRGGGGSGYEQYF.

This chain connects TRBV7-3 to TRBJ2-2; TRBD1 is a possible D gene (6 bases). The CDR3 contains 16 residues. V gave up 1 base and J gave up 1 base, with 10 bases separating them. Germline CDR1 and CDR2: SGHTA and FQGTGA. CDR3 bases: TGTGCCAGCAGCTTAAAGACAGGAATGAACACCGGGGAGCTGTTTTTT. This sequence encodes CASSLKTGMNTGELFF. Using reference TRBV7-3 and TRBJ2-2 for the parts outside the CDR3, the full variable domain is GAGVSQTPSNKVTEKGKYVELRCDPISGHTALYWYRQSLGQGPEFLIYFQGTGAADDSGLPNDRFFAVRPEGSVSTLKIQRTERGDSAVYLCASSLKTGMNTGELFFGEGSRLTVL.

The chain carries TRBV19 and TRBJ1-2; maybe TRBD1 (5 bases). Per the germline V gene, CDR1 is LNHDA and CDR2 is SQIVND (reference sequence). V shed 5 bases and J shed 1 base, with 11 bases lying between them. The CDR3 has 14 residues. CDR3 loop: CASSPGTVNYGYTF. CDR3 DNA: TGTGCCAGTAGTCCCGGGACGGTTAACTATGGCTACACCTTC.

This clone showed up just once. The chain has TRBV28 and TRBJ2-7; 7 nucleotides match TRBD2. The CDR3 is made up of 15 amino acids. V gave up 3 bases and J gave up 0 bases; unmatched junction bases: 5. CDR1 and CDR2 from the germline V gene are MDHEN and SYDVKM. The CDR3 region is CASSLLSGVSYEQYF. The DNA of the CDR3 is TGTGCCAGCAGTTTGCTAAGCGGGGTCTCCTACGAGCAGTACTTC. The whole variable domain, remainder taken from reference TRBV28 and TRBJ2-7, is DVKVTQSSRYLVKRTGEKVFLECVQDMDHENMFWYRQDPGLGLRLIYFSYDVKMKEKGDIPEGYSVSREKKERFSLILESASTNQTSMYLCASSLLSGVSYEQYFGPGTRLTVT.

The chain uses TRBV28 and TRBJ2-1; 13 bases match TRBD2. Germline trimming cut 4 bases from V and 0 bases from J; bases unmatched to any gene: 9. The CDR3 is made up of 19 amino acids. CDR1 is MDHEN and CDR2 is SYDVKM in the germline V gene. The CDR3 reads CASSSRLAGGPSSYNEQFF. CDR3 DNA: TGTGCCAGCAGTTCAAGACTAGCGGGAGGCCCAAGCTCCTACAATGAGCAGTTCTTC.

The chain joins TRBV2 to TRBJ2-5, with 7 bases fitting TRBD1. The CDR3 covers 14 residues. Losses at the gene ends were 5 bases for V and 2 bases for J; bases not matched to a gene: 5. Looked up from germline, CDR1 is SNHLY and CDR2 is FYNNEI. CDR3 sequence: CASSKGQTQETQYF. The CDR3 DNA is TGTGCCAGCAGTAAGGGACAGACTCAAGAGACCCAGTACTTC.

This clone was seen more than once but under ten times. This chain joins TRBV27 and TRBJ2-7; 7 nucleotides match TRBD2. Germline CDR1 reads MNHEY; CDR2 reads SMNVEV (reference sequence). The V and J ends lost 5 bases and 0 bases, in that order; junction bases with no gene match: 10. This CDR3 spans 16 amino acids. The DNA of the CDR3 is TGTGCCAGCAGTCCGGTAACCATAGCGGGCTCCTACGAGCAGTACTTC. It is translated as CASSPVTIAGSYEQYF.

This sequence joins TRBV4-3 and TRBJ1-1; 8 positions agree with TRBD1. The CDR3 is 15 residues long. The V segment lost 1 base and the J segment 4 bases; nucleotides outside the gene matches: 5. Germline lookup yields CDR1 LGHNA and CDR2 YSLEER. The CDR3 spells CASSQVRQGRTEAFF. In nucleotides, the CDR3 is TGCGCCAGCAGCCAAGTCCGACAGGGGCGCACTGAAGCTTTCTTT.

This chain connects TRBV5-1 to TRBJ2-3, with TRBD2 matching 10 bases. The germline CDR1 and CDR2 sequences are SGHRS and YFSETQ. The CDR3 totals 16 residues. Trimming took 1 base from V and 0 from J; bases not matched to a gene: 2. The CDR3 nucleotides read TGCGCCAGCAGCTTGCTGACTAGCGGGAGCACAGATACGCAGTATTTT. It specifies CASSLLTSGSTDTQYF.

J is TRBJ2-7 and V is TRBV6-1; tentative D call: TRBD1 (6 bases). V lost 3 bases and J 1 base, leaving 19 bases between the germline ends. The CDR3 extends over 17 amino acids. The V gene's germline CDR1 is MNHNS and CDR2 SASEGT. In nucleotides, the CDR3 is TGTGCCAGCAGTGATGCGGTTATCGACAGGTCGTCCTACGAGCAGTACTTC. It yields the protein CASSDAVIDRSSYEQYF.

This clone was detected once. The rearrangement joins TRBV29-1 to TRBJ2-7; D may match TRBD1 or TRBD2 (6 bases each). V lost 1 base, J lost 5 bases, and 15 bases lay in between. This CDR3 has 14 amino acids. CDR1 is SQVTM, CDR2 ANQGSEA, per germline. CDR3 DNA: TGCAGCGTTGAAGGAGGGGGGACATCGAACGAGCAGTACTTC. Its protein product is CSVEGGGTSNEQYF.

This clone has just one count. The V and J genes are TRBV7-6 and TRBJ2-3, with 11 bases identical to TRBD2. V shed 5 bases, J shed 2 bases, and the junction held 9 bases outside the gene matches. This CDR3 spans 17 amino acids. Per the germline V gene, CDR1 is SGHVS and CDR2 is FNYEAQ. This CDR3 reads CASSQLGSGGVTDTQYF. The CDR3 nucleotides are TGTGCCAGCAGCCAACTAGGTAGCGGGGGGGTCACAGATACGCAGTATTTT.

The chain links TRBV6-1 to TRBJ2-1; 10 bases match TRBD2. The CDR3 contains 14 residues. The trim removed 6 bases at V and 9 bases at J, leaving 8 bases unmatched. Germline V gene lookup returns CDR1 MNHNS and CDR2 SASEGT. The CDR3: CASSSSGRAIEQFF. Written as DNA, the CDR3 is TGTGCCAGCAGCTCGAGCGGGAGGGCCATTGAGCAGTTCTTC.

This clone appeared once. V is TRBV25-1 and J is TRBJ1-4, with 11 bases that match TRBD1. CDR3 length: 17 residues. J was trimmed by 7 bases and V by 3 bases; bases with no gene match: 10. The germline V gene has CDR1 MGHDK and CDR2 SYGVNS. DNA for the CDR3: TGTGCCAGCAGTGACCCTAGGACAGGGGGCCTGTTTGAAAAACTGTTTTTT. Protein sequence: CASSDPRTGGLFEKLFF. Variable domain in full (rest from reference TRBV25-1 and TRBJ1-4): EADIYQTPRYLVIGTGKKITLECSQTMGHDKMYWYQQDPGMELHLIHYSYGVNSTEKGDLSSESTVSRIRTEHFPLTLESARPSHTSQYLCASSDPRTGGLFEKLFFGSGTQLSVL.